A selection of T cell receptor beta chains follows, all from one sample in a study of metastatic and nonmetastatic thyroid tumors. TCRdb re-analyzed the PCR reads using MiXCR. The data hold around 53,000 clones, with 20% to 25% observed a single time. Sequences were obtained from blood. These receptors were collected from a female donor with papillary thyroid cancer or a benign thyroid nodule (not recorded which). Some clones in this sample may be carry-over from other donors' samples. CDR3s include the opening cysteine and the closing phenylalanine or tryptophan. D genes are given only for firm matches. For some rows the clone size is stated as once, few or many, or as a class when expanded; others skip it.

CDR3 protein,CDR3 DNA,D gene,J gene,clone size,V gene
CASSPPGTGGFGELFF,TGTGCCAGCAGCCCCCCCGGGACAGGGGGATTCGGGGAGCTGTTTTTT,TRBD1,TRBJ2-2,many,TRBV11-1
CSARGTELPGKLFF,TGCAGTGCTAGGGGGACGGAGTTGCCCGGGAAGCTGTTTTTT,NA,TRBJ2-2,many,TRBV20-1
CASSVQQGSGANVLTF,TGTGCCAGCTCCGTCCAACAGGGTTCTGGGGCCAACGTCCTGACTTTC,NA,TRBJ2-6,many,TRBV18
CASNVRQGSSPLHF,TGTGCCAGCAACGTTAGACAGGGTAGTTCACCCCTCCACTTT,TRBD1,TRBJ1-6,many,TRBV28
CSARDLSGYYQYF,TGCAGTGCTAGAGACCTTAGCGGCTACTATCAGTACTTC,NA,TRBJ2-7,NA,TRBV20-1
CASSLGRSTGEKLFF,TGTGCCAGCAGTTTAGGTAGATCAACTGGTGAAAAACTGTTTTTT,NA,TRBJ1-4,NA,TRBV28
CASSASRGGDYGYTF,TGTGCCAGCAGTGCATCCAGGGGAGGTGACTATGGATACACCTTC,NA,TRBJ1-2,NA,TRBV6-1
CASSSRTARNEQFF,TGTGCCAGCAGCTCCAGGACCGCGAGGAATGAGCAGTTCTTC,NA,TRBJ2-1,few,TRBV5-4
CASSRQGRGTDDFF,TGTGCCAGTAGCAGACAGGGTCGAGGAACTGATGATTTCTTT,TRBD1,TRBJ1-1,NA,TRBV19
CANSSLREGRGEQYF,TGTGCCAACAGTTCGTTGCGGGAGGGCCGGGGCGAGCAGTACTTC,TRBD2,TRBJ2-7,NA,TRBV27
CASIRDRDYEQYF,TGTGCCAGCATCCGGGACAGGGACTACGAGCAGTACTTC,TRBD1,TRBJ2-7,many,TRBV2
CASSLLSGGRETQYF,TGTGCCAGCAGTTTGTTGTCGGGAGGGCGCGAGACCCAATACTTC,TRBD2,TRBJ2-5,NA,TRBV7-9
CSASAGSSYDQYF,TGCAGTGCTAGTGCGGGATCCTCCTACGATCAGTACTTC,NA,TRBJ2-7,NA,TRBV20-1
CSANALETNYGYTF,TGCAGTGCTAACGCCCTTGAAACTAACTATGGCTACACCTTC,NA,TRBJ1-2,many,TRBV20-1
CSARDKIAGDYNEQFF,TGCAGTGCTAGAGATAAGATAGCGGGAGATTACAATGAGCAGTTCTTC,TRBD2,TRBJ2-1,many,TRBV20-1
CASSTGLAGGDSGELFF,TGTGCCAGCAGTACCGGACTAGCGGGAGGCGACAGCGGGGAGCTGTTTTTT,TRBD2,TRBJ2-2,NA,TRBV6-1
CASSLGLNEQYF,TGTGCCAGCAGCCTTGGACTGAACGAGCAGTACTTC,NA,TRBJ2-7,few,TRBV2
CASSPHEGAYEQYF,TGTGCCAGTAGCCCCCATGAGGGGGCCTACGAGCAGTACTTC,NA,TRBJ2-7,many,TRBV19
CASSSVDRSYEQYF,TGTGCCAGCAGTTCCGTAGACAGGTCCTACGAGCAGTACTTC,NA,TRBJ2-7,few,TRBV6-5
CALNDWGDTQYF,TGTGCCCTTAACGACTGGGGAGATACGCAGTATTTT,NA,TRBJ2-3,many,TRBV5-4
CASIGGVSMNTEAFF,TGTGCCAGCATCGGGGGCGTCTCCATGAACACTGAAGCTTTCTTT,NA,TRBJ1-1,NA,TRBV28
CSVVAGPSRTTDTQYF,TGCAGCGTAGTAGCGGGGCCCTCTAGAACGACAGATACGCAGTATTTT,TRBD2,TRBJ2-3,many,TRBV29-1
CASSKQGINTGELFF,TGTGCCAGTAGTAAACAGGGAATTAACACCGGGGAGCTGTTTTTT,NA,TRBJ2-2,NA,TRBV19